Sequencing of this T cell receptor beta chain was carried out in a study of T cells after yellow fever vaccination (dated by TCRdb to between 2017 and 2020). A note on the overall study: Libraries from fractions with low cell numbers were prepared with the SMART-Seq v4 Ultra Low Input RNA kit. To follow T-cell clones before and after primary and booster YFV17D yellow fever vaccination, bulk TCR alpha and beta repertoires were sequenced over time. Two healthy male donors, one aged 18 to 30 and one aged 30 to 40 years, were included in the cohort. Blood was drawn at multiple timepoints before and after primary and secondary immunization, with bulk PBMC replicates and cell subsets isolated.

Synthesis of TCR cDNA relied on 5'RACE template switching, a step that introduced a universal primer site along with unique molecular identifiers. Priming of cDNA synthesis was performed from both the TCR alpha and TCR beta constant segments. Library amplification used two PCR steps, and the second PCR step added sample barcodes and sequencing adapters. Sequencing of libraries was performed on Illumina HiSeq 2500 (2x100 bp) or NovaSeq (2x150 bp). As for how the authors treated the data: MIGEC handled demultiplexing of reads and collapsing into UMI consensus sequences, while MiXCR performed V(D)J alignment. Using edgeR on replicate PBMC samples, clonotypes were called vaccine-responding if FDR was below 0.01 and the log2 fold change was above 5 up to day 15. CD4 or CD8 identity was assigned to each bulk clonotype according to whether the clonotype was present at higher abundance in the sequenced CD4 repertoire or the sequenced CD8 repertoire. TCRdb's own reprocessing of the public reads used fastp at Q25 and MiXCR and kept productive beta chains. A single entry per CDR3 protein holds the most common genes and DNA from its merged rows. The V and J calls shown here were made by TCRdb, not taken from the authors' results. This sample lists some 560,000 distinct CDR3 sequences; 15% to 20% were detected once. More than 13% of the sample comes from the top ten.

The CDR3 measures 16 amino acids from cysteine to phenylalanine. Only CDR3 DNA remains: 48 bases, in frame from the first base. CDR1 DFQATT and CDR2 SNEGSKA were looked up in the germline V gene (reference sequence). V and J are truncated by 2 bases and 6 bases respectively, leaving an intervening sequence of 21 bases. Turning to this clonotype: No antigen is known for it. No per-base quality is available; no much larger clone lies one base away.

In the paper's terms, the treatment or condition label means: live attenuated yellow fever vaccine strain. Two biological replicates of bulk PBMCs were collected at each blood-draw timepoint. PBMCs were isolated from peripheral blood using a standard Ficoll-Paque protocol. TriZol was used to extract RNA from bulk PBMCs, CD4 and CD8 fractions, and dextramer-positive and dextramer-negative fractions. Study-wide conclusions, independent of this receptor: A small fraction of clonotypes appeared in both the CD4 and CD8 compartments, likely as a result of convergent recombination. The study included only two donors, which limits how far the findings can be generalized. Most clones expanded after primary vaccination were re-detected after the booster (almost 98% of CD4 and roughly 85% of CD8), suggesting broad memory maintenance. Computational filtering was required because FACS-sorted repertoires could contain abundant contaminating clonotypes from the bulk population. The secondary T-cell response was weaker than the primary response but faster, peaking on day 5 instead of day 15.

The rearrangement combines TRBV20-1 with TRBJ2-3, with TRBD2 as a weak D call on 5 bases. The TCR comes from a man younger than 40 who received the YFV17D yellow fever vaccine. Source: PBMCs, taken 15 days after the yellow fever booster vaccination. The CDR3 in this case is CSARHRRLTGVDTQYF. In nucleotides, the sequence is TGCAGTGCTAGACATAGGAGGCTAACTGGTGTGGATACGCAGTATTTT.